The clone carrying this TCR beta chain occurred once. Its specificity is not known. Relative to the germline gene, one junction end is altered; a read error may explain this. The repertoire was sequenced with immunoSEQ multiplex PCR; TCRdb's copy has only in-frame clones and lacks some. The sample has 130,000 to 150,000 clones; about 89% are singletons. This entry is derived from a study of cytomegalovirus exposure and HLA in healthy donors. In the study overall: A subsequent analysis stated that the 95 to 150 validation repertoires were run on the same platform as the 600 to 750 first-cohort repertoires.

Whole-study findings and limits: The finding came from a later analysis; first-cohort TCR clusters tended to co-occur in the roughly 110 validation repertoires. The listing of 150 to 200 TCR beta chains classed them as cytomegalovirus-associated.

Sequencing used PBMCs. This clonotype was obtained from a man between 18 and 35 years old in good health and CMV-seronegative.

This chain's CDR3 is CASSQDRVRYGYTF. In DNA form, the CDR3 reads TGCGCCAGCAGTCAAGACAGGGTTCGCTATGGCTACACCTTC. The chain has TRBV4-3 and TRBJ1-2, with 7 bases lining up with TRBD1. Germline V lookup: CDR1 LGHNA, CDR2 YSLEER. The CDR3 is 14 amino acids.